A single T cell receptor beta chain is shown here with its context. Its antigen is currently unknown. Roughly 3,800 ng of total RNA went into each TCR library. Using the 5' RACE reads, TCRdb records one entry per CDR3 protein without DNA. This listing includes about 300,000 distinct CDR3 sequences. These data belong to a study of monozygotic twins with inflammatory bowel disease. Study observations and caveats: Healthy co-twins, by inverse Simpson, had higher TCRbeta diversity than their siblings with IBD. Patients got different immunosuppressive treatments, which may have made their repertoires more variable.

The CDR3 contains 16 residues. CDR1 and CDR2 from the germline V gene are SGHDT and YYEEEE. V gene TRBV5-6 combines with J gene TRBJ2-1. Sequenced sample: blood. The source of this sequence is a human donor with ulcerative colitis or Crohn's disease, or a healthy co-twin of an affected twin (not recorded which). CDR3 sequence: CASSLGLRESYNEQFF.